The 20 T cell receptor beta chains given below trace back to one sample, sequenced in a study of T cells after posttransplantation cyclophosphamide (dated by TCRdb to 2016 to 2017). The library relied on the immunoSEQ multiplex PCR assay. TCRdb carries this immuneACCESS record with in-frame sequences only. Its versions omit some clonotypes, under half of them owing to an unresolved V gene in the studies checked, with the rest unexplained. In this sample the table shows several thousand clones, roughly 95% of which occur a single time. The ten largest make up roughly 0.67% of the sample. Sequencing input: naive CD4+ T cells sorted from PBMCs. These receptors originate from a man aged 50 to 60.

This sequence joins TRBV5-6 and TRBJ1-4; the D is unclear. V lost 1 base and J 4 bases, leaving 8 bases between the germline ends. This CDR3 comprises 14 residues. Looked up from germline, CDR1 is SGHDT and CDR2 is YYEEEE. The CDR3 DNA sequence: TGTGCCAGCAGCTTGACGGGAAATAATGAAAAACTGTTTTTT. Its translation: CASSLTGNNEKLFF.

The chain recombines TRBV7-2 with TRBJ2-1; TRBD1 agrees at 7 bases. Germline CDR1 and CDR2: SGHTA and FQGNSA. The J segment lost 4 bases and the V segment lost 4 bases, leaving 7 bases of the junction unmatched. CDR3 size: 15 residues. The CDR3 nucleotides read TGTGCCAGCAGCTCAACCAAGACAGGGTACAATGAGCAGTTCTTC. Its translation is CASSSTKTGYNEQFF.

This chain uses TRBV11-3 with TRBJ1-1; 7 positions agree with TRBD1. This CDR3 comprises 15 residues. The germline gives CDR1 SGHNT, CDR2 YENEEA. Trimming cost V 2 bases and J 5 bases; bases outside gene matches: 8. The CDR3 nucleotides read TGTGCCAGCAGCTTAAGCATAGACAGGGAAACTGAAGCTTTCTTT. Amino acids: CASSLSIDRETEAFF.

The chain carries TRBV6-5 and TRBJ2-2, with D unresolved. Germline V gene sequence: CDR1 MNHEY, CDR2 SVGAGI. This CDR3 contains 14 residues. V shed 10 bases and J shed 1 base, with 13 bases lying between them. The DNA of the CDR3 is TGTGCCACCAAGACTCTCCTGAACACCGGGGAGCTGTTTTTT. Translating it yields CATKTLLNTGELFF.

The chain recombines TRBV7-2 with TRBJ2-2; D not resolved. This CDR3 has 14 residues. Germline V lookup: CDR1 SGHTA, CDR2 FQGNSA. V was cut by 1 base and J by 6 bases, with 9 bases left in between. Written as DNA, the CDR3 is TGTGCCAGCAGCTTAGTCCCGAGATCCGGGGAGCTGTTTTTT. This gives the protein CASSLVPRSGELFF.

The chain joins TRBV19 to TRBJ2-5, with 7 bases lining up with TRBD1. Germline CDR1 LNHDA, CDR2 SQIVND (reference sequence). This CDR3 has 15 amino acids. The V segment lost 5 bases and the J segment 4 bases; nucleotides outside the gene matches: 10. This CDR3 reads CASSPRTGIGETQYF. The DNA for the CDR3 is TGTGCCAGTAGTCCGAGGACAGGTATTGGAGAGACCCAGTACTTC.

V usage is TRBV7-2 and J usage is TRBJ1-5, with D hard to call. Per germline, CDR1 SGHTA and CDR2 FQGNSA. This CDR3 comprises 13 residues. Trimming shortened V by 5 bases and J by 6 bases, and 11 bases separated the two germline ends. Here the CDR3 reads CASSLQHGQPQHF. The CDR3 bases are TGTGCCAGCAGCCTCCAACATGGTCAGCCCCAGCATTTT.

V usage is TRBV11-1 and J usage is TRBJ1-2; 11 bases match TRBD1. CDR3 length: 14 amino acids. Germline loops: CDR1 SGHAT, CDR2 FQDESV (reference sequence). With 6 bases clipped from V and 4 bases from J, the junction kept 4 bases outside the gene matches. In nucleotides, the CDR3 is TGTGCCAGCAGTATCGGGACAGGGGGCTATGGCTACACCTTC. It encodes CASSIGTGGYGYTF. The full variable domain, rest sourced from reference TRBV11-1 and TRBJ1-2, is EAEVAQSPRYKITEKSQAVAFWCDPISGHATLYWYRQILGQGPELLVQFQDESVVDDSQLPKDRFSAERLKGVDSTLKIQPAELGDSAMYLCASSIGTGGYGYTFGSGTRLTVV.

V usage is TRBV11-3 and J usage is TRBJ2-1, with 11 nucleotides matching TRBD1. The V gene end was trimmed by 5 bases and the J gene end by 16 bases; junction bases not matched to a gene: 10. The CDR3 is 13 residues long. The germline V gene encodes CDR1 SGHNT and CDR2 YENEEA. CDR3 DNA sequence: TGTGCCAGCAGCAAAAGGGCCGGGACAGGGGGATTCTTC. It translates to CASSKRAGTGGFF.

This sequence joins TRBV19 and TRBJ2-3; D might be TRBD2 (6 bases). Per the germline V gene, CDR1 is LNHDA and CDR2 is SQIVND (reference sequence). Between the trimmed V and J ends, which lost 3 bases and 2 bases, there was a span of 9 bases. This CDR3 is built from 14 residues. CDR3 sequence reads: CASSIRGYTDTQYF. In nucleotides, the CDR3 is TGTGCCAGTAGTATCCGGGGGTACACAGATACGCAGTATTTT.

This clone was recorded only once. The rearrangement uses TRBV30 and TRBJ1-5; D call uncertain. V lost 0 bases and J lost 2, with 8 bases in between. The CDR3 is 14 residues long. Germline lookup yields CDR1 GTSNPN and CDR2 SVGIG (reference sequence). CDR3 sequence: CAWSVRGGNQPQHF. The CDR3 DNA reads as TGTGCCTGGAGTGTGCGGGGAGGCAATCAGCCCCAGCATTTT.

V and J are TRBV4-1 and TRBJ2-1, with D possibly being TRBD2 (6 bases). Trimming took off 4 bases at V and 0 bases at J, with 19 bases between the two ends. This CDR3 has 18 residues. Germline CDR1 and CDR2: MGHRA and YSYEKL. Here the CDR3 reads CASSPAGYKRSSYNEQFF. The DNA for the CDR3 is TGCGCCAGCAGCCCCGCGGGGTACAAGCGGTCCTCCTACAATGAGCAGTTCTTC.

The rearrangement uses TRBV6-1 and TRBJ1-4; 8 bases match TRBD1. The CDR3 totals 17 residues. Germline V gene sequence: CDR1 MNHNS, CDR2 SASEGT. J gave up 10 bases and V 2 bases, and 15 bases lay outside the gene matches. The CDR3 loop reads CASSEWSGGNVVAKLFF. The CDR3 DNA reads TGTGCCAGCAGTGAATGGTCAGGGGGCAACGTCGTGGCAAAACTGTTTTTT.

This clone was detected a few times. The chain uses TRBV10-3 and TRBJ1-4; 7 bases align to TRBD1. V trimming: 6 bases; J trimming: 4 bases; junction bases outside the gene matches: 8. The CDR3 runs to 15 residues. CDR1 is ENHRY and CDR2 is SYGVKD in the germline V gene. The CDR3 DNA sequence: TGTGCCATCAGCTTCCGACAGGGTGGTAATGAAAAACTGTTTTTT. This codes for CAISFRQGGNEKLFF.

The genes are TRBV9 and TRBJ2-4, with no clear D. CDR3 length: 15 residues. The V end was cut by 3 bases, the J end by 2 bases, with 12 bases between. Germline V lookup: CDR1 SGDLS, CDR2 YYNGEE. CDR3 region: CASSEAGRTKNIQYF. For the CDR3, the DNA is TGTGCCAGCAGCGAGGCAGGCCGGACCAAAAACATTCAGTACTTC.

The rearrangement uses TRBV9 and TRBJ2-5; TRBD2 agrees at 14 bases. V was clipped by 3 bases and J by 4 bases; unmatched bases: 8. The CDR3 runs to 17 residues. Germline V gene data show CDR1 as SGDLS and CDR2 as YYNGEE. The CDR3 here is CASSAGLAGVITETQYF. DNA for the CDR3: TGTGCCAGCAGCGCGGGACTAGCGGGAGTTATTACAGAGACCCAGTACTTC.

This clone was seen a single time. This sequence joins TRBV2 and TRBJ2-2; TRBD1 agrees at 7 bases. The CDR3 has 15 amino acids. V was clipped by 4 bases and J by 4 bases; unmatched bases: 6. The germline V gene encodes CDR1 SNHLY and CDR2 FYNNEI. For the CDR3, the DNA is TGTGCCAGCAGTGCCCAGGGACAGCGCACCGGGGAGCTGTTTTTT. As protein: CASSAQGQRTGELFF.

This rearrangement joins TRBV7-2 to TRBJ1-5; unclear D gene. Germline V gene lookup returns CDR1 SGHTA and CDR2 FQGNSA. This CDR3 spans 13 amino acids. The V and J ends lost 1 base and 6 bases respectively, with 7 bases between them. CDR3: CASSLVGGQPQHF. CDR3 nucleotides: TGTGCCAGCAGCTTAGTGGGAGGTCAGCCCCAGCATTTT.

The CDR3 DNA reads TGTGCCAGCAGCAGACAGACTAGCACAGATACGCAGTATTTT. This encodes CASSRQTSTDTQYF. The chain links TRBV6-6 to TRBJ2-3; possible D gene TRBD1, 5 bases. CDR3 length: 14 residues. CDR1 and CDR2 (germline): MNHNY, SVGAGI (reference sequence). Trimming left V 6 bases short and J 0 bases short, with 10 bases between.

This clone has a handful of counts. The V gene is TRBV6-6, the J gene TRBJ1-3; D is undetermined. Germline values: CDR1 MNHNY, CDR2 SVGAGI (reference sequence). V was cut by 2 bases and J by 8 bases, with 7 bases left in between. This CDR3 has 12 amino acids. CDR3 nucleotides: TGTGCCAGCAGTTACGAAGGAGACACCATATATTTT. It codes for CASSYEGDTIYF.